Below are 2 T cell receptor beta chains sequenced from a single sample in a study of early T cells in non-severe SARS-CoV-2 infection. TCRdb reprocessed the 5' RACE reads via MiXCR and lists one record per CDR3 protein. Counted here are approximately 99,000 distinct CDR3 sequences, around 10% occurring once; the ten biggest clones make up around 3.2%. The specimen sequenced was whole blood. These receptors all come from an adult who was a healthcare worker with PCR-confirmed SARS-CoV-2 infection or an uninfected control (not recorded which).

In this sample, this clonotype turned up a few times. This sequence joins TRBV15 and TRBJ2-5; D is ambiguous. Germline CDR1 is LNHNV and CDR2 is YYDKDF (reference sequence). This CDR3 has 20 amino acids. V lost 0 bases and J lost 2, with 25 bases in between. In nucleotides, the CDR3 is TGTGCCACCAGCAGAGATTGGTTGGCCATACTAACCACAAGACAAGAGACCCAGTACTTC. This sequence encodes CATSRDWLAILTTRQETQYF.

In its sample, this clonotype was seen many times. The J gene is TRBJ2-7, the V gene TRBV28, with a tentative D call TRBD1 (6 bases). CDR1 is MDHEN and CDR2 is SYDVKM in the germline V gene. Trimming shortened V by 3 bases and J by 4 bases, and 7 bases separated the two germline ends. This CDR3 has 12 amino acids. The CDR3 reads CASSFQGYEQYF. The CDR3 nucleotides are TGTGCCAGCAGTTTCCAGGGGTACGAGCAGTACTTC.